This entry describes one TCR beta chain. Its specificity is unknown. Separate cDNA molecules each had unique molecular identifiers attached to them. TCRdb reprocessed the 5' RACE reads via MiXCR and lists one record per CDR3 protein. Among 50,000 to 60,000 distinct CDR3 sequences listed, 9.5% to 13% were seen once. V shed 0 bases and J 0 bases; nucleotides not matched to a gene: 2. The germline V gene has CDR1 ENHRY and CDR2 SYGVKD. The CDR3 is made up of 17 amino acids. These data come from a study of early T cells in non-severe SARS-CoV-2 infection. Study background: Sequencing was performed on bulk RNA from unsorted whole blood, leaving chains unpaired.

General study findings and limits: In VDJdb matching, anti-spike CD8 responses were favored while private and CD4 specificities went missing.

The chain has TRBV10-3 and TRBJ2-5, with TRBD2 identical over 12 bases. Sequenced material: whole blood. The origin of this receptor is an adult who was a healthcare worker with PCR-confirmed SARS-CoV-2 infection or an uninfected control (not recorded which). As DNA, the CDR3 is TGTGCCATCAGTGAGTCGACTAGCGGGGGTTACCAAGAGACCCAGTACTTC. It specifies CAISESTSGGYQETQYF.